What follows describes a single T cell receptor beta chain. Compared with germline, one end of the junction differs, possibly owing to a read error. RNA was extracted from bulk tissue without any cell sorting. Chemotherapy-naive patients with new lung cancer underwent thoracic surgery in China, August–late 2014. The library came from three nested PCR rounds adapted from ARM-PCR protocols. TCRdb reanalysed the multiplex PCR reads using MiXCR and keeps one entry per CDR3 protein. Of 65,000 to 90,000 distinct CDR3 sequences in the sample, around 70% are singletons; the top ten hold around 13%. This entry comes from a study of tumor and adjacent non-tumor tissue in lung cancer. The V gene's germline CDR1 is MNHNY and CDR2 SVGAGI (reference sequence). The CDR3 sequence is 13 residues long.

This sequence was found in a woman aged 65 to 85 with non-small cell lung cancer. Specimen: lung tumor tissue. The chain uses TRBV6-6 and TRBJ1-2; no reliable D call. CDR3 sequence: CASSPGNYNGYTF. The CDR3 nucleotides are TGTGCTAGCAGTCCGGGAAATTACAACGGCTACACCTTC.